This is a list of T cell receptor beta chains from one sample in a study of early stage breast cancer tumors. The data were produced by immunoSEQ multiplex PCR, yet TCRdb's version contains in-frame clones alone and is incomplete. The data contain tens of thousands of clones, about 83% of them singletons. Sequenced sample: blood. All receptors come from a person aged 50-59 years with breast cancer. The CDR3 runs from the conserved cysteine through the conserved F or W. Each record gives: V gene, J gene, D gene, CDR3 length, clone size, CDR3 DNA, CDR3 protein. D genes are given only for firm matches. Clone size is given for some rows only: seen once, a few or many times, or a class if the clone is expanded.

v_gene: TRBV29-1; j_gene: TRBJ1-1; d_gene: NA; len: 12; abundance: NA; CDR3nt: TGCAGCGTTGAAGTAAGGATGACTGAAGCTTTCTTT; CDR3aa: CSVEVRMTEAFF
v_gene: TRBV28; j_gene: TRBJ1-4; d_gene: TRBD1; len: 16; abundance: NA; CDR3nt: TGTGCCAGCCGTCGCCTGACGGGACAGCTTAATGAAAAACTGTTTTTT; CDR3aa: CASRRLTGQLNEKLFF
v_gene: TRBV28; j_gene: TRBJ2-2; d_gene: NA; len: 16; abundance: NA; CDR3nt: TGTGCCAGCAGTTTTTTGTCAGGGGCCAACACCGGGGAGCTGTTTTTT; CDR3aa: CASSFLSGANTGELFF
v_gene: TRBV25-1; j_gene: TRBJ2-3; d_gene: NA; len: 14; abundance: NA; CDR3nt: TGTGCCAGCAGAACCTCCAGGAGCACAGATACGCAGTATTTT; CDR3aa: CASRTSRSTDTQYF
v_gene: TRBV6-1; j_gene: TRBJ1-6; d_gene: TRBD1; len: 15; abundance: NA; CDR3nt: TGTGCCAGCAGCCCCCCGGGACAGGGAAGTTCACCCCTCCACTTT; CDR3aa: CASSPPGQGSSPLHF
v_gene: TRBV18; j_gene: TRBJ1-2; d_gene: NA; len: 15; abundance: NA; CDR3nt: TGTGCCAGCTCACCACCGAGACAGGCCTCCTATGGCTACACCTTC; CDR3aa: CASSPPRQASYGYTF
v_gene: TRBV11-2; j_gene: TRBJ2-7; d_gene: NA; len: 12; abundance: NA; CDR3nt: TGTGCCAGCAGCCAAACACGGTACGAGCAGTACTTC; CDR3aa: CASSQTRYEQYF
v_gene: TRBV2; j_gene: TRBJ1-5; d_gene: NA; len: 14; abundance: few; CDR3nt: TGTGCCAGCAGTGATTCGACACGGGGGCAGCCCCAGCATTTT; CDR3aa: CASSDSTRGQPQHF
v_gene: TRBV19; j_gene: TRBJ1-3; d_gene: NA; len: 17; abundance: NA; CDR3nt: TGTGCCACCCAAACCCGGAGGACACACTTGGGTGGAAACACCATATATTTT; CDR3aa: CATQTRRTHLGGNTIYF
v_gene: TRBV28; j_gene: TRBJ2-1; d_gene: NA; len: 14; abundance: NA; CDR3nt: TGTGCCAGCAGTGCCTCGGGGGCTCGTAATGAGCAGTTCTTC; CDR3aa: CASSASGARNEQFF
v_gene: TRBV7-6; j_gene: TRBJ2-7; d_gene: TRBD1; len: 19; abundance: NA; CDR3nt: TGTGCCAGCAGCTCCCAGTCGGGACAGGCTTCAATTGGGTCCTACGAGCAGTACTTC; CDR3aa: CASSSQSGQASIGSYEQYF
v_gene: TRBV19; j_gene: TRBJ2-1; d_gene: NA; len: 14; abundance: NA; CDR3nt: TGTGCCAGTAATCCCTCGTCGGCCTACAATGAGCAGTTCTTC; CDR3aa: CASNPSSAYNEQFF
v_gene: TRBV19; j_gene: TRBJ1-5; d_gene: NA; len: 13; abundance: few; CDR3nt: TGTGCCAGTAGTAGCCAAAGTGTTTGGACCCAGCATTTT; CDR3aa: CASSSQSVWTQHF
v_gene: TRBV10-2; j_gene: TRBJ1-1; d_gene: NA; len: 16; abundance: NA; CDR3nt: TGCGCCAGCAGTGAAAGATTGGGGGACACCTCCACTGAAGCTTTCTTT; CDR3aa: CASSERLGDTSTEAFF
v_gene: TRBV2; j_gene: TRBJ1-5; d_gene: NA; len: 16; abundance: NA; CDR3nt: TGTGCCAGCAGTGGTTCGCCCACCGGTGGCAATCAGCCCCAGCATTTT; CDR3aa: CASSGSPTGGNQPQHF
v_gene: TRBV6-5; j_gene: TRBJ1-1; d_gene: NA; len: 12; abundance: NA; CDR3nt: TGTGCCAGCTGGCGGTTGAACACTGAAGCTTTCTTT; CDR3aa: CASWRLNTEAFF
v_gene: TRBV7-2; j_gene: TRBJ2-1; d_gene: TRBD2; len: 19; abundance: NA; CDR3nt: TGTGCCAGCAGCTTAATGGGACTAGCGGGGGCTACTTCCTACAATGAGCAGTTCTTC; CDR3aa: CASSLMGLAGATSYNEQFF
v_gene: TRBV7-2; j_gene: TRBJ2-5; d_gene: NA; len: 14; abundance: NA; CDR3nt: TGTGCCAGCAGCTTAAAGGCCGGCGCCGAGACCCAGTACTTC; CDR3aa: CASSLKAGAETQYF
v_gene: TRBV6-1; j_gene: TRBJ1-6; d_gene: NA; len: 17; abundance: NA; CDR3nt: TGTGCCAGCAGTGACTTTGGGGGGCCGGGGTATAATTCACCCCTCCACTTT; CDR3aa: CASSDFGGPGYNSPLHF
v_gene: TRBV7-9; j_gene: TRBJ2-5; d_gene: TRBD1; len: 15; abundance: NA; CDR3nt: TGTGCCAGCAGCCAGGGACAGCCGCTTCAAGAGACCCAGTACTTC; CDR3aa: CASSQGQPLQETQYF
v_gene: TRBV6-6; j_gene: TRBJ2-3; d_gene: NA; len: 12; abundance: NA; CDR3nt: TGTGCCAGCGGAGTTGGCACAGATACGCAGTATTTT; CDR3aa: CASGVGTDTQYF
v_gene: TRBV4-3; j_gene: TRBJ1-1; d_gene: TRBD1; len: 16; abundance: NA; CDR3nt: TGCGCCAGCAGCCGAGACAGGGTGACTCCTCGTCTAGTAGCTTTCTTT; CDR3aa: CASSRDRVTPRLVAFF
v_gene: TRBV2; j_gene: TRBJ1-5; d_gene: NA; len: 14; abundance: NA; CDR3nt: TGTGCCAGCAGTGCCCCCATGAGCAATCAGCCCCAGCATTTT; CDR3aa: CASSAPMSNQPQHF
v_gene: TRBV11-2; j_gene: TRBJ2-5; d_gene: NA; len: 15; abundance: NA; CDR3nt: TGTGCCAGCAGTCCGGACAGCTCTACACAGGGGACCCAGTACTTC; CDR3aa: CASSPDSSTQGTQYF
v_gene: TRBV4-3; j_gene: TRBJ2-1; d_gene: TRBD1; len: 16; abundance: NA; CDR3nt: TGCGCCAGCAGCCAGGACTGGGACAGGGGTGACAATGAGCAGTTCTTC; CDR3aa: CASSQDWDRGDNEQFF
v_gene: TRBV25-1; j_gene: TRBJ1-1; d_gene: NA; len: 14; abundance: NA; CDR3nt: TGTGCCAGCAGTGAACGGGACGGCAACACTGAAGCTTTCTTT; CDR3aa: CASSERDGNTEAFF
v_gene: TRBV19; j_gene: TRBJ1-2; d_gene: NA; len: 12; abundance: few; CDR3nt: TGTGCCAGTAGTACAGGGGACCGCGGCTACACCTTC; CDR3aa: CASSTGDRGYTF
v_gene: TRBV7-9; j_gene: TRBJ2-1; d_gene: TRBD1; len: 16; abundance: NA; CDR3nt: TGTGCCAGCAGCTCCAGGGACAGGGAGGGGGACAATGAGCAGTTCTTC; CDR3aa: CASSSRDREGDNEQFF
v_gene: TRBV18; j_gene: TRBJ2-7; d_gene: TRBD2; len: 17; abundance: once; CDR3nt: TGTGCCAGCTCACGGGGTAGCGGGACCTACCCTACTTACGAGCAGTACTTC; CDR3aa: CASSRGSGTYPTYEQYF
v_gene: TRBV5-1; j_gene: TRBJ2-1; d_gene: TRBD1; len: 14; abundance: NA; CDR3nt: TGCGCCAGCAGCTGGATGGACAGGGGTAATGAGCAGTTCTTC; CDR3aa: CASSWMDRGNEQFF
v_gene: TRBV9; j_gene: TRBJ2-1; d_gene: NA; len: 12; abundance: NA; CDR3nt: TGTGCCAGCAGCGGGGGGGCGGATGAGCAGTTCTTC; CDR3aa: CASSGGADEQFF
v_gene: TRBV4-3; j_gene: TRBJ2-3; d_gene: NA; len: 17; abundance: NA; CDR3nt: TGCGCCAGCAGCCAATCCCTCGGGGCGTTTAGCACAGATACGCAGTATTTT; CDR3aa: CASSQSLGAFSTDTQYF
v_gene: TRBV19; j_gene: TRBJ2-5; d_gene: TRBD2; len: 16; abundance: NA; CDR3nt: TGTGCCAGTAGCACCCCGGGCGGGGGACTCGGGGAGACCCAGTACTTC; CDR3aa: CASSTPGGGLGETQYF
v_gene: TRBV28; j_gene: TRBJ2-7; d_gene: NA; len: 17; abundance: NA; CDR3nt: TGTGCCAGCAGCCGAAACGTACTGGGACGGATCACCTACGAGCAGTACTTC; CDR3aa: CASSRNVLGRITYEQYF
v_gene: TRBV15; j_gene: TRBJ2-7; d_gene: NA; len: 14; abundance: NA; CDR3nt: TGTGCCACCAGCAGAGATTTGGGTAGGTGGGAGCAGTACTTC; CDR3aa: CATSRDLGRWEQYF
v_gene: TRBV6-5; j_gene: TRBJ2-1; d_gene: NA; len: 15; abundance: few; CDR3nt: TGTGCCAGCCGATCTGAGTCGTCAGGTCGGGATGAGCAGTTCTTC; CDR3aa: CASRSESSGRDEQFF
v_gene: TRBV6-5; j_gene: TRBJ2-7; d_gene: NA; len: 11; abundance: NA; CDR3nt: TGTGCCAGCAGTTACTCCGACGAGCAGTACTTC; CDR3aa: CASSYSDEQYF
v_gene: TRBV18; j_gene: TRBJ2-1; d_gene: NA; len: 15; abundance: NA; CDR3nt: TGTGCCAGCTCACTCGGCGGGCAACCTTCCAATGAGCAGTTCTTC; CDR3aa: CASSLGGQPSNEQFF
v_gene: TRBV10-3; j_gene: TRBJ2-7; d_gene: TRBD2; len: 15; abundance: NA; CDR3nt: TGTGCCATCAGTCAACTAGCGGGGGGAACCTACGAGCAGTACTTC; CDR3aa: CAISQLAGGTYEQYF
v_gene: TRBV20-1; j_gene: TRBJ2-5; d_gene: NA; len: 11; abundance: NA; CDR3nt: TGCAGTGCTATGGGGCAAGAGACCCAGTACTTC; CDR3aa: CSAMGQETQYF
v_gene: TRBV29-1; j_gene: TRBJ2-7; d_gene: TRBD1; len: 13; abundance: NA; CDR3nt: TGCGTAGTACAGGGGCTAACCATCTACGAGCAGTACTTC; CDR3aa: CVVQGLTIYEQYF
v_gene: TRBV5-1; j_gene: TRBJ2-1; d_gene: TRBD2; len: 12; abundance: NA; CDR3nt: TGCGCCAGCAGCTTACAGCGGGAGACGCTCTTCTTC; CDR3aa: CASSLQRETLFF